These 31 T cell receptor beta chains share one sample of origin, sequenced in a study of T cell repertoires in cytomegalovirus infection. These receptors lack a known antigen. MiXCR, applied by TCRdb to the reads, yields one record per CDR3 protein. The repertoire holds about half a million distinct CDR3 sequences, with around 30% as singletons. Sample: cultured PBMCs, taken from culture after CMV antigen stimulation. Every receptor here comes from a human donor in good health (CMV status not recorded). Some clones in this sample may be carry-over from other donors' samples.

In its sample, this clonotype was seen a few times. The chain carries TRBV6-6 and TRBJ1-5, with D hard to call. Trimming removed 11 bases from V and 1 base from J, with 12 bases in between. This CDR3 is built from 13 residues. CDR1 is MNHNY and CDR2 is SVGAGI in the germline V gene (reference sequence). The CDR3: CAARLGSNQPQHF. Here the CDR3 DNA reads TGTGCCGCACGCCTGGGCAGCAATCAGCCCCAGCATTTT.

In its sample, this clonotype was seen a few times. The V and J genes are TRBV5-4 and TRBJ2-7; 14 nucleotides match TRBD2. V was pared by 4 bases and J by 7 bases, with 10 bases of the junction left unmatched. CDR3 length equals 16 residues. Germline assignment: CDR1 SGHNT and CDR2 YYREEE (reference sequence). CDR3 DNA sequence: TGTGCCAGCAGCCAGGGGACTAGCGGGAGTTCCAGGGAGCAGTACTTC. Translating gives CASSQGTSGSSREQYF. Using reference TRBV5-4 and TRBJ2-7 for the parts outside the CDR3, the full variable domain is ETGVTQSPTHLIKTRGQQVTLRCSSQSGHNTVSWYQQALGQGPQFIFQYYREEENGRGNFPPRFSGLQFPNYSSELNVNALELDDSALYLCASSQGTSGSSREQYFGPGTRLTVT.

The CDR3 coding sequence is TGTGCCAGTAGTTTTAAGCCCGGGACAGGTTTTTTCACAGATACGCAGTATTTT. This translates into CASSFKPGTGFFTDTQYF. The rearrangement uses TRBV19 and TRBJ2-3, with 8 bases aligning to TRBD1. Germline assignment: CDR1 LNHDA and CDR2 SQIVND (reference sequence). CDR3 length: 18 residues. The V gene end was trimmed by 5 bases and the J gene end by 2 bases; junction bases not matched to a gene: 15. Full variable domain (missing parts from reference TRBV19 and TRBJ2-3): DGGITQSPKYLFRKEGQNVTLSCEQNLNHDAMYWYRQDPGQGLRLIYYSQIVNDFQKGDIAEGYSVSREKKESFPLTVTSAQKNPTAFYLCASSFKPGTGFFTDTQYFGPGTRLTVL.

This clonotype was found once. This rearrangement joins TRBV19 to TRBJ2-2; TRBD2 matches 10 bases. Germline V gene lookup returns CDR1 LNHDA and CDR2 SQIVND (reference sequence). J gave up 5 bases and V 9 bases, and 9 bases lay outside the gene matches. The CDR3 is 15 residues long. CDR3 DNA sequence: TGTGCCAGCAAAAGCGGGAGGGCCGGGACCGGGGAGCTGTTTTTT. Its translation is CASKSGRAGTGELFF. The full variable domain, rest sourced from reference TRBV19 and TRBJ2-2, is DGGITQSPKYLFRKEGQNVTLSCEQNLNHDAMYWYRQDPGQGLRLIYYSQIVNDFQKGDIAEGYSVSREKKESFPLTVTSAQKNPTAFYLCASKSGRAGTGELFFGEGSRLTVL.

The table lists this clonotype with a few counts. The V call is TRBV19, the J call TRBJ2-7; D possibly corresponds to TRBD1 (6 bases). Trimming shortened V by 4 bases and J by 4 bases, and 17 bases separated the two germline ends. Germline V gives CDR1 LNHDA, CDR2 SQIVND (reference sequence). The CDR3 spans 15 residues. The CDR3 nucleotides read TGTGCCAGTAGTACCTTCGTCAGGGGTCGGTACGAGCAGTACGTC. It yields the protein CASSTFVRGRYEQYV.

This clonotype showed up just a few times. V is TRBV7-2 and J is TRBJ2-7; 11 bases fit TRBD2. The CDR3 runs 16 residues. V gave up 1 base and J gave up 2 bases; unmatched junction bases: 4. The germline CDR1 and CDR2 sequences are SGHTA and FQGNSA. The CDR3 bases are TGTGCCAGCAGCTTAGAAGGGACTAGCGGCGCCTACGAGCAGTACTTC. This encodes CASSLEGTSGAYEQYF.

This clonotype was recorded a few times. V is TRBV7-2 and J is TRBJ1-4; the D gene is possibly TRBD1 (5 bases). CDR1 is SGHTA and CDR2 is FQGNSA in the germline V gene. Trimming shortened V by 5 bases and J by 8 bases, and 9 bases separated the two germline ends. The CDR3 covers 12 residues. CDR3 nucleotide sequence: TGTGCCAGCAGCACCGGGGGGGAAAAACTGTTTTTT. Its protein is CASSTGGEKLFF.

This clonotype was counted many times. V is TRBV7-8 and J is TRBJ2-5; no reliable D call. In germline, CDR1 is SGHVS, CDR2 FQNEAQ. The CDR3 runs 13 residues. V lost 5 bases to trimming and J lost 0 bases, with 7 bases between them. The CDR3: CASSLTDQETQYF. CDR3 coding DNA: TGTGCCAGCAGCCTGACGGACCAAGAGACCCAGTACTTC.

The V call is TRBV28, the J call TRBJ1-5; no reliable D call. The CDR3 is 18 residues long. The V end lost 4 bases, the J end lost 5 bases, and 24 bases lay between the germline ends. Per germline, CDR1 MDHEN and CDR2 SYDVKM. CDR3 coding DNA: TGTGCCAGCAGTTCAACTGGGGTCCCCCGGAGGTCCGATCAGCCCCAGCATTTT. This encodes CASSSTGVPRRSDQPQHF.

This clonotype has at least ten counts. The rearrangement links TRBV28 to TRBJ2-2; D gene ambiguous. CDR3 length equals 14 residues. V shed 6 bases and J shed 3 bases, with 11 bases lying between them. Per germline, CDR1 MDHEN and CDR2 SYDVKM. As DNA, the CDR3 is TGTGCCAGCAGCCCCCGAGGATACACCGGGGAGCTGTTTTTT. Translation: CASSPRGYTGELFF.

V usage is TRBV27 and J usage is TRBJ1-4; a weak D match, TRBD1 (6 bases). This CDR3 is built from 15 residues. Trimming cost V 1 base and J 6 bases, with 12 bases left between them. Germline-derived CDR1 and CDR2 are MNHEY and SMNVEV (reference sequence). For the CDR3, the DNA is TGTGCCAGCAGTTTATGGGGGGCTGAGGATGAAAAACTGTTTTTT. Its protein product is CASSLWGAEDEKLFF.

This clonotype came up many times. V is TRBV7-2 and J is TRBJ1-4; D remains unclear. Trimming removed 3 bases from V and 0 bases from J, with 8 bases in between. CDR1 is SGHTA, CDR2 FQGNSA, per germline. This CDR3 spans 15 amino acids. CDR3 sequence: CASSFGVATNEKLFF. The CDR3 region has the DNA TGTGCCAGCAGCTTCGGGGTAGCAACTAATGAAAAACTGTTTTTT.

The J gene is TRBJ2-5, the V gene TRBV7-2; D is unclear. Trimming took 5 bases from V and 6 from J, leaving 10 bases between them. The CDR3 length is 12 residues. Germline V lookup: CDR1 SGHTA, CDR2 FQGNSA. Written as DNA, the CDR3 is TGTGCCAGCAGCCCCTCCGGTCAGACCCAGTACTTC. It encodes CASSPSGQTQYF.

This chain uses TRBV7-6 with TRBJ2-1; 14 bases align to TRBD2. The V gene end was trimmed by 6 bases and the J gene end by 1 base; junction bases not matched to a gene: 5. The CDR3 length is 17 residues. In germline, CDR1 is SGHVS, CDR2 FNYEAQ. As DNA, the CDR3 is TGTGCCAGCAGGGCCGGGACTAGCGGGAGTTCCTACAATGAGCAGTTCTTC. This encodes CASRAGTSGSSYNEQFF.

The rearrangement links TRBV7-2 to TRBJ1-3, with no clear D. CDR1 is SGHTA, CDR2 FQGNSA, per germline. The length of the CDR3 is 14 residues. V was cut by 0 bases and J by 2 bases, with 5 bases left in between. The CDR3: CASSLARTGNTIYF. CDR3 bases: TGTGCCAGCAGCTTAGCGAGGACTGGAAACACCATATATTTT.

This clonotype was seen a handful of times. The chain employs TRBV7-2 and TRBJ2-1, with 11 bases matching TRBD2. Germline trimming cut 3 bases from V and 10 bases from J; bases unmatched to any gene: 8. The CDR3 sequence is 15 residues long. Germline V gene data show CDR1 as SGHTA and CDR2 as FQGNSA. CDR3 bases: TGTGCCAGCAGCTTTAGCGGGAGGGGTCCGGGGGAGCAGTTCTTC. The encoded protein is CASSFSGRGPGEQFF.

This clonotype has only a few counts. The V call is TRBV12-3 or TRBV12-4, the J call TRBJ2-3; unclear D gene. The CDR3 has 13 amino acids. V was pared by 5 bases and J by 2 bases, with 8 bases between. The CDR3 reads CASSHQITDTQYF. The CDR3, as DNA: TGTGCCAGCAGTCACCAAATCACAGATACGCAGTATTTT.

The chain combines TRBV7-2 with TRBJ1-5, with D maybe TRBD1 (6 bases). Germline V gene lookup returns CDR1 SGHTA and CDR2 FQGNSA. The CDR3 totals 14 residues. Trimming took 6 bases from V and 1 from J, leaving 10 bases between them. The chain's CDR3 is CASRSGQSNQPQHF. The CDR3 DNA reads TGTGCCAGCAGATCCGGACAGAGCAATCAGCCCCAGCATTTT.

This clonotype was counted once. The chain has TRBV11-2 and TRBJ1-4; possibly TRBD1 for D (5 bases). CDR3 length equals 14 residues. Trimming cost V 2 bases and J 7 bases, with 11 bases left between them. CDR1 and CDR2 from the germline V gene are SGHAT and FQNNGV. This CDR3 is CASSLRGSIEKLFF. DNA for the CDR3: TGTGCCAGCAGCTTAAGGGGATCCATTGAAAAACTGTTTTTT.

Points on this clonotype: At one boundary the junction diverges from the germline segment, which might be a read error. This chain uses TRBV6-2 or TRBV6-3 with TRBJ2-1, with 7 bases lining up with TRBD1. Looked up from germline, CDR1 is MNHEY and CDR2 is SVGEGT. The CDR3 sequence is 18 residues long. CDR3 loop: CASSYILGQVSSGNEPFF. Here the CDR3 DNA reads TGTGCCAGCAGTTATATATTAGGACAGGTCTCTTCTGGCAATGAGCCGTTCTTC.

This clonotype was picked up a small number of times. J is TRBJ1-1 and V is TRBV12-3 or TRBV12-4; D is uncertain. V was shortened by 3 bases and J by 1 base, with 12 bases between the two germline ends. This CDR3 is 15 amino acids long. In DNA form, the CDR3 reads TGTGCCAGCAGTTTTTATTCCCCCGGGAACACTGAAGCTTTCTTT. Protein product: CASSFYSPGNTEAFF.

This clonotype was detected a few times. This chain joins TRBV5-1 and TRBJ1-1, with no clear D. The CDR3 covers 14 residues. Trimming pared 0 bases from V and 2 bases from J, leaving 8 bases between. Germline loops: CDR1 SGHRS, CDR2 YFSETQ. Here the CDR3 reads CASSLAEFNTEAFF. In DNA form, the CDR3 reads TGCGCCAGCAGCTTGGCCGAATTTAACACTGAAGCTTTCTTT.

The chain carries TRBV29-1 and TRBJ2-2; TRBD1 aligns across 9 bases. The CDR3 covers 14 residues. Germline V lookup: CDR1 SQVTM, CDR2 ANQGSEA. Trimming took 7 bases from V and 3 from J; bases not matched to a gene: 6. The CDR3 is CSARGDRDTGELFF. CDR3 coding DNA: TGCAGCGCAAGGGGGGACAGGGACACCGGGGAGCTGTTTTTT.

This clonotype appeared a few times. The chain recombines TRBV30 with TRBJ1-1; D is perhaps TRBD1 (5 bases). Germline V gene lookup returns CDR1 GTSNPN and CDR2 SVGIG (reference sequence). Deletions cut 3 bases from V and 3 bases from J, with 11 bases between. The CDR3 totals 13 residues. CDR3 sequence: CAWSPTVHTEAFF. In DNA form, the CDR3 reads TGTGCCTGGAGCCCGACAGTACACACTGAAGCTTTCTTT.

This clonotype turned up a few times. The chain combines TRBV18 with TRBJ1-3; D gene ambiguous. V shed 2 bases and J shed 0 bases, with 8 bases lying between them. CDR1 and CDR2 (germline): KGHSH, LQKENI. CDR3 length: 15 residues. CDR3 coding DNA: TGTGCCAGCTCACCAAATCGGGACTCTGGAAACACCATATATTTT. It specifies CASSPNRDSGNTIYF.

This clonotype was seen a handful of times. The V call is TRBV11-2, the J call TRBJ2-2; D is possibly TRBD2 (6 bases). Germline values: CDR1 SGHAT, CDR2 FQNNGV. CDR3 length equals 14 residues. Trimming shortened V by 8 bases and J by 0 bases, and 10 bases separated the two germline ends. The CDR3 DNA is TGTGCCAGCGGGGGGACGGCGAACACCGGGGAGCTGTTTTTT. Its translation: CASGGTANTGELFF.

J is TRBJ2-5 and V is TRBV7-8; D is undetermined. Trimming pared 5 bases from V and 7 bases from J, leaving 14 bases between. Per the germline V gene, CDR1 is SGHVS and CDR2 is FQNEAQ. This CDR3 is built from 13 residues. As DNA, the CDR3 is TGTGCCAGCAGCCCCTATACCCGGACGACCCAGTACTTC. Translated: CASSPYTRTTQYF.

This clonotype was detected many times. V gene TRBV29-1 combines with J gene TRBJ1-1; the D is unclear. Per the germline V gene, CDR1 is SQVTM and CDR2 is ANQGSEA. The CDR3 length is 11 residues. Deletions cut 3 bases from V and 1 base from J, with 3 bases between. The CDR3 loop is CSVDRNTEAFF. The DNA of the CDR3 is TGCAGCGTTGACAGGAACACTGAAGCTTTCTTT.

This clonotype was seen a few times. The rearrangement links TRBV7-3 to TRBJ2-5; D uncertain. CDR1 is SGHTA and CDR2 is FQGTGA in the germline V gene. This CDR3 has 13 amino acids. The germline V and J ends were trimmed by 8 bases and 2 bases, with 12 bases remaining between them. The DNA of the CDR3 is TGTGCCAGCGGCTGGGGTCCTCAAGAGACCCAGTACTTC. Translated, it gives CASGWGPQETQYF.

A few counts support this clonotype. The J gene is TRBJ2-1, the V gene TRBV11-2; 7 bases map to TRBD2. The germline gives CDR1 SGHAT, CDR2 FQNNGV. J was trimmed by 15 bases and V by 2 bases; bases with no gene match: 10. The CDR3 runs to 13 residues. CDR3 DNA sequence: TGTGCCAGCAGCTTATATGGTGCGGGAGAGGGGTTCTTC. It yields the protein CASSLYGAGEGFF.

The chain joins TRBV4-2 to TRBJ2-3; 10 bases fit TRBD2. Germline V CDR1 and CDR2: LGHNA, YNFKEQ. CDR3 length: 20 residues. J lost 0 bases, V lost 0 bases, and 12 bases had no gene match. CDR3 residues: CASSQDAPSGRVSSTDTQYF. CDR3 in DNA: TGTGCCAGCAGCCAAGATGCCCCCAGCGGGAGGGTCTCAAGCACAGATACGCAGTATTTT.